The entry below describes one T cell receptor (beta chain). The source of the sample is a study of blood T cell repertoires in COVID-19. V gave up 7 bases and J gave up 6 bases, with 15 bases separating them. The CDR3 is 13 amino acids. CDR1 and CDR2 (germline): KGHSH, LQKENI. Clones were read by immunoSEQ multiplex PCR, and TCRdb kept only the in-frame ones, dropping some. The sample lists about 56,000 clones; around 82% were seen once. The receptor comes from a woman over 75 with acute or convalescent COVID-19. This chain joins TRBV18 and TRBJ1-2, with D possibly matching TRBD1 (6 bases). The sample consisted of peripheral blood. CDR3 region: CASFPTGGHGYTF. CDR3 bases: TGTGCCAGCTTCCCGACGGGGGGGCATGGCTACACCTTC.